One sample yielded the 29 T cell receptor beta chains listed below, sequenced in a study of blood T cell repertoires in COVID-19. Libraries were prepared by immunoSEQ multiplex PCR; TCRdb keeps only in-frame clonotypes and omits some of them. The sample has approximately 150,000 clones; approximately 90% are singletons. The specimen sequenced was peripheral blood. These receptors all stem from a human donor in a cohort sampled during active COVID-19.

The chain is built from TRBV6-5 and TRBJ2-7; 7 bases line up with TRBD1. The CDR3 is 13 residues long. Losses at the gene ends were 10 bases for V and 5 bases for J; bases not matched to a gene: 11. The germline gives CDR1 MNHEY, CDR2 SVGAGI. CDR3 in amino acids: CATKTTGFDEQYF. The CDR3 bases are TGTGCCACCAAGACGACAGGGTTCGACGAGCAGTACTTC.

The genes are TRBV28 and TRBJ2-1, with D perhaps TRBD2 (5 bases). CDR1 is MDHEN and CDR2 is SYDVKM in the germline V gene. The CDR3 runs 13 residues. V was shortened by 3 bases and J by 7 bases, with 10 bases between the two germline ends. The CDR3 region has the DNA TGTGCCAGCAGTTTTGGGCGGAGGAATGAGCAGTTCTTC. Translated, it gives CASSFGRRNEQFF.

In its sample, this clone was seen once. J is TRBJ2-7 and V is TRBV6-6; TRBD2 agrees at 11 bases. The length of the CDR3 is 14 residues. With V trimmed by 5 bases and J by 0 bases, 0 bases remained unmatched. The germline CDR1 and CDR2 sequences are MNHNY and SVGAGI (reference sequence). DNA of the CDR3: TGTGCCAGCAGTGGGACTAGCGGCTCCTACGAGCAGTACTTC. It specifies CASSGTSGSYEQYF.

The V gene is TRBV7-2, the J gene TRBJ2-5; TRBD2 agrees at 7 bases. J was trimmed by 5 bases and V by 5 bases; bases with no gene match: 5. Germline CDR1 SGHTA, CDR2 FQGNSA. The CDR3 has 13 amino acids. In DNA form, the CDR3 reads TGTGCCAGCAGCCGCGGGACTACTGAGACCCAGTACTTC. Protein product: CASSRGTTETQYF.

In DNA, the CDR3 is TGTGCCGTAACCCCAACAATAATGAACACTGAAGCTTTCTTT. Its translation: CAVTPTIMNTEAFF. The genes are TRBV2 and TRBJ1-1, with D hard to call. V lost 11 bases to trimming and J lost 0 bases, with 16 bases between them. This CDR3 is built from 14 residues. Per the germline V gene, CDR1 is SNHLY and CDR2 is FYNNEI.

The chain carries TRBV9 and TRBJ2-3; 7 bases agree with TRBD1. Per germline, CDR1 SGDLS and CDR2 YYNGEE. The CDR3 extends over 15 amino acids. The junction had 6 bases not matched to a gene; V was cut back by 1 base and J by 4 bases. The CDR3: CASSVRIQGADTQYF. The CDR3 DNA sequence: TGTGCCAGCAGCGTACGGATCCAGGGGGCAGATACGCAGTATTTT.

The chain has TRBV3-1 (or the pseudogene TRBV3-2) and TRBJ2-7; tentative D call: TRBD2 (6 bases). V lost 3 bases and J 7 bases, leaving 7 bases between the germline ends. Germline V gene lookup returns CDR1 LGHDT and CDR2 YNNKEL (reference sequence). The CDR3 is 11 amino acids. In DNA, the CDR3 is TGTGCCAGCAGCCACGCGGGAGAGCAGTACTTC. This sequence encodes CASSHAGEQYF.

This CDR3 reads CASSSTGHGYTF. The CDR3 DNA reads TGTGCCAGCAGCTCGACAGGGCATGGCTACACCTTC. This chain links TRBV7-9 with TRBJ1-2, with TRBD1 identical over 7 bases. The CDR3 contains 12 residues. Germline V gene lookup returns CDR1 SEHNR and CDR2 FQNEAQ (reference sequence). Trimming took 4 bases from V and 6 from J; bases not matched to a gene: 2.

The V gene is TRBV2, the J gene TRBJ1-5; D not certain. Germline V gene lookup returns CDR1 SNHLY and CDR2 FYNNEI. The V end was cut by 3 bases, the J end by 2 bases, with 8 bases between. This CDR3 is built from 14 residues. As DNA, the CDR3 is TGTGCCAGCAGTGATGCGGCAGGCAATCAGCCCCAGCATTTT. Translation gives CASSDAAGNQPQHF.

CDR3 bases: TGTGCCAGCAGTCGTATAGCGGGGGGGGAGACCCAGTACTTC. It encodes CASSRIAGGETQYF. The V gene is TRBV2, the J gene TRBJ2-5, with 11 bases that match TRBD2. The CDR3 runs 14 residues. From germline, CDR1 is SNHLY and CDR2 FYNNEI. V lost 5 bases to trimming and J lost 5 bases; unmatched junction nucleotides: 4.

This chain joins TRBV2 and TRBJ2-1; 16 nucleotides agree with TRBD2. V was pared by 9 bases and J by 5 bases, with 13 bases of the junction left unmatched. In germline, CDR1 is SNHLY, CDR2 FYNNEI. This CDR3 region has 18 residues. CDR3 DNA: TGTGCCAGTACTGAGATTGGGACTAGCGGGGGGGCTGACAATGAGCAGTTCTTC. Amino acid sequence: CASTEIGTSGGADNEQFF.

V is TRBV5-8 and J is TRBJ2-6; the match to TRBD1 covers 7 bases. The germline V gene encodes CDR1 SGHTS and CDR2 YDEGEE. The CDR3 is 17 amino acids. V trimming: 2 bases; J trimming: 1 base; junction bases outside the gene matches: 6. CDR3 coding DNA: TGTGCCAGCAGCTTAACAGGGGACCCATCTGGGGCCAACGTCCTGACTTTC. Protein: CASSLTGDPSGANVLTF.

The V gene is TRBV15, the J gene TRBJ1-4; D perhaps matches TRBD1 (5 bases). Germline lookup yields CDR1 LNHNV and CDR2 YYDKDF (reference sequence). This CDR3 region has 15 residues. V was trimmed by 4 bases and J by 6 bases, leaving 15 bases between them. The CDR3 reads CATSTGQGPDEKLFF. The CDR3 DNA reads TGTGCCACCAGCACCGGGCAGGGCCCAGATGAAAAACTGTTTTTT.

The chain is built from TRBV14 and TRBJ2-5; unclear D gene. From germline, CDR1 is SGHDN and CDR2 FVKESK. The V and J ends lost 0 bases and 4 bases respectively, with 6 bases between them. The CDR3 totals 13 residues. The chain's CDR3 is CASSQDLVETQYF. The CDR3 DNA sequence: TGTGCCAGCAGCCAAGATCTAGTAGAGACCCAGTACTTC.

The CDR3 DNA reads as TGTGCCAGCAGCTTACTGGCCAACAATGAGCAGTTCTTC. Translating gives CASSLLANNEQFF. The rearrangement uses TRBV7-2 and TRBJ2-1; D not resolved. CDR3 length: 13 amino acids. The V and J ends lost 2 bases and 5 bases respectively, with 7 bases between them. Germline-derived CDR1 and CDR2 are SGHTA and FQGNSA. Together with reference TRBV7-2 and TRBJ2-1, the CDR3 gives the full variable domain: GAGVSQSPSNKVTEKGKDVELRCDPISGHTALYWYRQSLGQGLEFLIYFQGNSAPDKSGLPSDRFSAERTGGSVSTLTIQRTQQEDSAVYLCASSLLANNEQFFGPGTRLTVL.

The genes are TRBV27 and TRBJ2-1, with D maybe TRBD1 (6 bases). Germline V gene data show CDR1 as MNHEY and CDR2 as SMNVEV (reference sequence). The CDR3 is 15 residues long. V was trimmed by 4 bases and J by 3 bases, leaving 13 bases between them. CDR3 nucleotide sequence: TGTGCCAGCAGTTCCTCAGGGGCCGACTACAATGAGCAGTTCTTC. It translates to CASSSSGADYNEQFF.

This chain uses TRBV5-1 with TRBJ2-1; 7 bases align to TRBD2. Per germline, CDR1 SGHRS and CDR2 YFSETQ. CDR3 length: 15 amino acids. Trimming at V came to 2 bases and at J to 2 bases, leaving 4 bases not matched to a gene. The CDR3 loop is CASSFGLAAYNEQFF. The CDR3 nucleotides read TGCGCCAGCAGCTTCGGGCTAGCGGCCTACAATGAGCAGTTCTTC.

V gene TRBV29-1 combines with J gene TRBJ1-1; 8 positions agree with TRBD1. V was pared by 7 bases and J by 1 base, with 8 bases of the junction left unmatched. CDR3 length: 14 residues. CDR1 is SQVTM, CDR2 ANQGSEA, per germline. CDR3 in amino acids: CSGGPGQENTEAFF. The CDR3 DNA reads as TGCAGCGGCGGACCGGGACAGGAGAACACTGAAGCTTTCTTT.

The chain carries TRBV3-1 (or the pseudogene TRBV3-2) and TRBJ2-5; 8 bases fit TRBD2. J was trimmed by 4 bases and V by 0 bases; bases with no gene match: 4. Germline values: CDR1 LGHDT, CDR2 YNNKEL (reference sequence). The CDR3 spans 15 residues. CDR3 bases: TGTGCCAGCAGCCAAGAAGCGGGGGAAGGAGAGACCCAGTACTTC. This codes for CASSQEAGEGETQYF.

CDR3 region: CASSYLGGSGNTIYF. As DNA, the CDR3 is TGTGCCAGCAGTTACTTAGGCGGGTCTGGAAACACCATATATTTT. This chain joins TRBV6-6 and TRBJ1-3; D is undetermined. The CDR3 is made up of 15 amino acids. V was shortened by 1 base and J by 1 base, with 8 bases between the two germline ends. Per germline, CDR1 MNHNY and CDR2 SVGAGI (reference sequence).

This clone was observed once. The rearrangement links TRBV7-2 to TRBJ2-5; 10 positions agree with TRBD1. CDR3 length: 18 residues. Germline loops: CDR1 SGHTA, CDR2 FQGNSA. J was trimmed by 5 bases and V by 7 bases; bases with no gene match: 19. CDR3 in amino acids: CASNTPTPGTGASETQYF. The CDR3 nucleotides read TGTGCCAGCAATACACCAACCCCGGGGACAGGGGCTTCGGAGACCCAGTACTTC.

This clone was seen a single time. This rearrangement joins TRBV15 to TRBJ1-5, with 7 bases identical to TRBD1. The V segment lost 1 base and the J segment 6 bases; nucleotides outside the gene matches: 6. The CDR3 contains 15 residues. Per the germline V gene, CDR1 is LNHNV and CDR2 is YYDKDF (reference sequence). CDR3 region: CATSRAQTGVQPQHF. DNA for the CDR3: TGTGCCACCAGCAGAGCTCAAACAGGGGTTCAGCCCCAGCATTTT.

On this clone itself: Other DNA sequences within the sample encode an identical CDR3. This chain joins TRBV7-2 and TRBJ1-1; possibly TRBD1 for D (5 bases). Germline V gives CDR1 SGHTA, CDR2 FQGNSA. Between the trimmed V and J ends, which lost 5 bases and 1 base, there was a span of 8 bases. CDR3 length: 13 residues. The CDR3 reads CASSLGQNTEAFF. CDR3 bases: TGTGCCAGCAGCCTTGGACAGAACACTGAAGCTTTCTTT.

The chain recombines TRBV7-3 with TRBJ1-2, with 7 positions matching TRBD1. The CDR3 length is 17 residues. J was trimmed by 4 bases and V by 5 bases; bases with no gene match: 16. Germline-derived CDR1 and CDR2 are SGHTA and FQGTGA. CDR3 protein: CASSIRQGTLLGYGYTF. The DNA for the CDR3 is TGTGCCAGCAGCATTAGACAGGGTACCCTCTTGGGCTATGGCTACACCTTC.

The chain uses TRBV27 and TRBJ2-3; tentative D call: TRBD1 (5 bases). V dropped 5 bases and J dropped 0 bases, with 12 bases sitting between them. The CDR3 is 15 amino acids. The germline CDR1 and CDR2 sequences are MNHEY and SMNVEV (reference sequence). CDR3 sequence: CASSPDSASTDTQYF. The CDR3 nucleotides are TGTGCCAGCAGTCCTGACAGCGCTAGCACAGATACGCAGTATTTT.

This chain links TRBV10-3 with TRBJ2-1, with TRBD2 identical over 13 bases. The germline V gene encodes CDR1 ENHRY and CDR2 SYGVKD. V lost 5 bases, J lost 7 bases, and 8 bases stayed unmatched. The CDR3 loop spans 16 amino acids. The CDR3: CAISNLLAGGPNEQFF. The CDR3 DNA reads as TGTGCCATCAGTAATCTACTAGCGGGGGGGCCGAATGAGCAGTTCTTC.

The J gene is TRBJ1-1, the V gene TRBV18; D is perhaps TRBD1 (6 bases). CDR1 is KGHSH, CDR2 LQKENI, per germline. V was cut by 1 base and J by 3 bases, with 9 bases left in between. This CDR3 contains 14 residues. CDR3 nucleotide sequence: TGTGCCAGCTCACCACGACAGGCGGACACTGAAGCTTTCTTT. It is translated as CASSPRQADTEAFF.

The chain uses TRBV5-1 and TRBJ1-6; 7 bases are a match to TRBD1. CDR3 length: 17 amino acids. Germline-derived CDR1 and CDR2 are SGHRS and YFSETQ. After removal of 3 bases from V and 0 bases from J, the junction contained 6 bases not matched to a gene. For the CDR3, the DNA is TGCGCCAGCAGCTCGGACAGGCCTAGCTCCTATAATTCACCCCTCCACTTT. It yields the protein CASSSDRPSSYNSPLHF.

This chain uses TRBV9 with TRBJ2-5; 11 nucleotides agree with TRBD2. Losses at the gene ends were 2 bases for V and 1 base for J; bases not matched to a gene: 7. The CDR3 runs to 17 residues. CDR1 is SGDLS, CDR2 YYNGEE, per germline. The CDR3 DNA reads TGTGCCAGCAGCGTGCGTACTAGCGGGGGTCCCCAAGAGACCCAGTACTTC. Its translation is CASSVRTSGGPQETQYF.